This T cell receptor beta chain came from a study of Ad26.COV2.S vaccination and SARS-CoV-2 variants (dated by TCRdb to the early 2020s). About the full investigation: Donors in the vaccine arm were drawn from COV1001, a multicentre, randomized, double-blind, placebo-controlled phase I-IIa trial testing Ad26.COV2.S in healthy adults. Ad26.COV2.S was administered intramuscularly at a dose of 5x10^10 or 1x10^11 viral particles, either as one shot or as two shots given 56 days apart. TCRbeta repertoire sequencing was used to assess the specificity and breadth of SARS-CoV-2-reactive T cell receptors after Ad26.COV2.S vaccination. A total of about 30 samples were included in the TCR-sequenced set, comprising 19 Ad26.COV2.S vaccine recipients, 5 placebo recipients and 8 SARS-CoV-2 convalescent individuals. Trial participants were randomized into five groups of five: low-dose or high-dose Ad26.COV2.S given once or twice, or placebo on both occasions. Investigators remained blinded to trial group allocation during experiments and outcome assessment. On the study overall, not on this receptor specifically: Vaccine and placebo recipients had comparable non-spike TCR breadth, which fits with the vaccine containing only spike. After vaccination, spike-specific CD8+ and CD4+ T cell responses were reported to show substantial breadth. Ad26.COV2.S recipients had higher spike-specific TCR breadth than placebo recipients (P = 0.0014). The study lacked the statistical power to compare responses across vaccine doses or regimens. The authors noted that the TCR breadth and depth analyses may have underestimated total T cell responses.

The treatment or condition label on this specimen signifies: 19 received Ad26.COV2.S at low or high dose, single or two shots; about 5 received placebo; per-sample allocation not given. Repertoires of vaccine and placebo recipients were sequenced from samples taken on day 63 after the first injection. Between 29 July and 7 August 2020, Cohort 1b enrolled about two dozen adults aged 18-55 years at one site in Boston, USA. Ad26.COV2.S was a replication-incompetent adenovirus type 26 vector that expressed a prefusion-stabilized SARS-CoV-2 spike protein derived from the original Wuhan strain. The immunoSEQ Assay was used to sequence TCRbeta CDR3 regions. After extraction, genomic DNA underwent amplification by bias-controlled multiplex PCR, followed by high-throughput sequencing. The original pipeline was this. To quantify the absolute abundance of every unique TCRbeta CDR3 region, sequences were collapsed and filtered. T cell fraction was estimated by normalizing TCRbeta template counts to usable DNA, which was measured by amplifying reference genes present in all nucleated cells. Repertoire TCRs were annotated as SARS-CoV-2-specific when V gene, CDR3 amino acid sequence and J gene were exactly matched to a known reactive TCR set. The reference SARS-CoV-2 TCR set was derived from MIRA and filtered for enrichment in COVID-19-positive ImmuneCODE repertoires, a step that removed public or cross-reactive TCRs. Drawing on the MIRA antigens, annotated TCRs were analysed further at the level of specific ORF or position within ORF. Breadth was defined as annotated unique rearrangements over total unique productive rearrangements; depth was the summed frequency of those rearrangements. Two-sided Wilcoxon rank-sum tests were applied when comparing TCR breadth between groups. The source is immuneACCESS, and TCRdb retained only in-frame sequences with V and J called. Part of the clones is not carried over; for the studies checked, unresolved V genes explain less than half of this, and the remainder is unexplained. D and trimming come from the DNA, and the V and J calls and clone size come from that table. This sample comprises about 680,000 clones, roughly 90% of them detected only once. About 1.5% of the sample goes to the ten largest clones.

Comment on this clone: Its antigen target is currently unknown. Nothing much larger sits one base from this clone, and base qualities are not available.

The germline V gene supplies CDR1 MNHEY and CDR2 SVGAGI. Measured from the cysteine to the phenylalanine, the CDR3 is 15 residues long. The kept DNA is CDR3 alone, 45 bases in frame from the first base. Ends trimmed: V by 6 bases, J by 8 bases; bases unmatched to a gene: 11. The sequence is built from TRBV6-5 and TRBJ1-4; TRBD1 matches 8 bases in the middle. The sequenced sample was peripheral blood, obtained in a trial of Ad26.COV2.S vaccine versus placebo. The TCR comes from a person aged 18-65 years who received the Ad26.COV2.S COVID-19 vaccine or a placebo. This receptor carries the CDR3 CASSHEGTGSEKLFF. The DNA sequence reads TGTGCCAGCAGCCACGAGGGGACAGGATCCGAAAAACTGTTTTTT.